The clone carrying this T cell receptor beta chain was seen a few times. This record comes from a study of CD8 T cells in ankylosing spondylitis. Using its own MiXCR run on the 5' RACE reads, TCRdb lists one record per CDR3 protein. The sample has around 120,000 distinct CDR3 sequences, about 25% seen once. CDR3 size: 15 residues. CDR1 is SNHLY and CDR2 is FYNNEI in the germline V gene. J lost 3 bases, V lost 7 bases, and 5 bases had no gene match. The origin of this receptor is a male donor with ankylosing spondylitis. Sequenced input: synovial fluid, either unsorted or a sorted T cell fraction (not recorded which). The V call is TRBV2, the J call TRBJ2-1, with 11 bases aligning to TRBD2. CDR3 bases: TGTGCCAGCACCGAAGGGACTAGCGGCTACAATGAGCAGTTCTTC. Translation: CASTEGTSGYNEQFF.